The T cell receptor (beta chain) described here comes from a study of T cells in Graves' hyperthyroidism and ophthalmopathy. The investigators amplified TCR beta CDR3 regions from RNA transcripts. With the HTBI primer set, the TCR CDR3 went through a first round of RT-PCR. TCRdb re-derived calls from the multiplex PCR reads in MiXCR, one entry per CDR3 protein. The profile shows roughly 580,000 distinct CDR3 sequences, approximately 15% of them singletons. Among the patients, aged 18 to 65, hyperthyroidism was newly diagnosed and had lasted under 2 months. With V trimmed by 4 bases and J by 10 bases, 13 bases remained unmatched. The CDR3 spans 16 residues. Per the germline V gene, CDR1 is KGHDR and CDR2 is SFDVKD. Study-wide findings and caveats: Most thyroid clonotypes that were expanded above 0.001 also turned up in blood.

About this clonotype itself: Antigen: not known.

Sequencing input: blood. The V and J genes are TRBV24-1 and TRBJ2-1, with 9 nucleotides matching TRBD1. The receptor was isolated from a woman in her 30s with Graves' hyperthyroidism that later progressed to Graves' ophthalmopathy. The CDR3 DNA reads TGTGCCACCAGTGACCCCCTCGGGACAGGGATCGGGGAGCAGTTCTTC. This gives the protein CATSDPLGTGIGEQFF.